This TCR beta chain was captured by sequencing in a study of Graves' ophthalmopathy and Graves' hyperthyroidism. Study-level points and caveats: Sensitivity reached 60% to 71% and specificity under 85% when the model predicted ophthalmopathy progression.

Disease in donors with ophthalmopathy had moderate-to-severe activity, CAS ≥3, NOSPECS ≥4 and under 3 months' duration. Clinicians made diagnoses from clinical symptoms, serum thyroxine, TRAb, thyroid ultrasound and orbital computed tomography. The authors amplified TCR beta CDR3 regions, and they did so from RNA transcripts for repertoire sequencing. Second-round multiplex PCR came after a first-round RT-PCR that employed HTBI primers. From the multiplex PCR reads, TCRdb called clonotypes with MiXCR, one entry per CDR3 protein. Altogether under 350,000 distinct CDR3 sequences are present, 17% being singletons, with the ten largest covering approximately 13%. Trimming stripped 3 bases from V and 5 bases from J, with 10 bases between. CDR1 and CDR2 (germline): SGHTA, FQGNSA. The CDR3 totals 13 residues. This clonotype was recorded many times. Its target is unknown.

The receptor's source is an adult man with Graves' ophthalmopathy. The chain carries TRBV7-2 and TRBJ2-5, with D possibly called TRBD1 or TRBD2 (5 bases each). The sequencing input was peripheral blood. CDR3 nucleotides: TGTGCCAGCAGCTTCGGTAGGGACGAGACCCAGTACTTC. Translated: CASSFGRDETQYF.